These 14 T cell receptor beta chains share one sample of origin, sequenced in a study of T cell responses to AZD1222 COVID-19 vaccine. Method: immunoSEQ multiplex PCR; TCRdb's copy keeps in-frame clones and lacks some. The sample has 99,000 or so clones, 88% seen once. The specimen comprised peripheral blood, sampled on day 0 of AZD1222 vaccination. The receptor source for this set is an adult in good health.

The chain recombines TRBV20-1 with TRBJ1-2, with TRBD1 matching 8 bases. CDR3 length equals 11 residues. Germline values: CDR1 DFQATT, CDR2 SNEGSKA (reference sequence). V lost 6 bases and J lost 7; bases outside the gene matches: 4. DNA for the CDR3: TGCAGTGCCGGACAGGGTAGTGGCTACACCTTC. Translation: CSAGQGSGYTF.

The gene calls are TRBV12-3 or TRBV12-4 and TRBJ2-1; weak D call: TRBD2 (5 bases). The CDR3 contains 13 residues. Trimming cost V 5 bases and J 4 bases, with 9 bases left between them. DNA of the CDR3: TGTGCCAGCAGTCGGACTGGATACAATGAGCAGTTCTTC. Translated: CASSRTGYNEQFF.

This chain joins TRBV11-3 and TRBJ1-4; 7 bases align to TRBD1. Germline assignment: CDR1 SGHNT and CDR2 YENEEA. With V trimmed by 5 bases and J by 8 bases, 2 bases remained unmatched. This CDR3 contains 12 residues. CDR3 DNA sequence: TGTGCCAGCAGCATCAGGGGGGAAAAACTGTTTTTT. Its protein is CASSIRGEKLFF.

The rearrangement uses TRBV7-2 and TRBJ2-3, with TRBD2 matching over 11 bases. The CDR3 length is 15 residues. CDR1 and CDR2 from the germline V gene are SGHTA and FQGNSA. Germline trimming cut 5 bases from V and 7 bases from J; bases unmatched to any gene: 8. The CDR3 here is CASSKLAGAEYTQYF. CDR3 sequence (DNA): TGTGCCAGCAGCAAACTAGCGGGAGCGGAATATACGCAGTATTTT.

This clone came up a few times. The chain has TRBV19 and TRBJ1-3; D not certain. The ends were cut back, 10 bases at V and 2 bases at J, with 9 bases in the middle. Germline-derived CDR1 and CDR2 are LNHDA and SQIVND (reference sequence). The CDR3 loop spans 12 amino acids. CDR3 nucleotide sequence: TGTGCCACTAAACCACCTGGAAACACCATATATTTT. Its protein product is CATKPPGNTIYF. Complete variable domain (other parts from reference TRBV19 and TRBJ1-3): DGGITQSPKYLFRKEGQNVTLSCEQNLNHDAMYWYRQDPGQGLRLIYYSQIVNDFQKGDIAEGYSVSREKKESFPLTVTSAQKNPTAFYLCATKPPGNTIYFGEGSWLTVV.

This sequence joins TRBV7-2 and TRBJ1-2; 10 nucleotides agree with TRBD1. In germline, CDR1 is SGHTA, CDR2 FQGNSA. After removal of 5 bases from V and 7 bases from J, the junction contained 4 bases not matched to a gene. The CDR3 is made up of 13 amino acids. CDR3 coding DNA: TGTGCCAGCAGCCTGACAGGGGGCCGTGGCTACACCTTC. It yields the protein CASSLTGGRGYTF.

This sequence joins TRBV20-1 and TRBJ2-7, with a possible D match to TRBD1 (6 bases). There are 14 residues in the CDR3. Germline V lookup: CDR1 DFQATT, CDR2 SNEGSKA (reference sequence). Trimming stripped 4 bases from V and 2 bases from J, with 15 bases between. The CDR3 loop is CSAIDRTSTYEQYF. The CDR3, as DNA: TGCAGTGCTATTGACAGGACGTCAACCTACGAGCAGTACTTC.

There are a few counts of this clone. The CDR3 nucleotides are TGTGCCGAGAGGGGGTCCGGGGCGGGAAGATACGAGCAGTACTTC. This translates into CAERGSGAGRYEQYF. This rearrangement joins TRBV19 to TRBJ2-7; D assignment may be TRBD1 or TRBD2 (6 bases each). The V and J ends lost 11 bases and 4 bases respectively, with 24 bases between them. The CDR3 length is 15 residues. The V gene's germline CDR1 is LNHDA and CDR2 SQIVND (reference sequence).

The chain employs TRBV27 and TRBJ1-2; D call uncertain. V was cut by 3 bases and J by 3 bases, with 11 bases left in between. The V gene's germline CDR1 is MNHEY and CDR2 SMNVEV (reference sequence). The CDR3 extends over 14 amino acids. CDR3 in DNA: TGTGCCAGCAGTTTTAGAAACCTGGACTATGGCTACACCTTC. This codes for CASSFRNLDYGYTF.

The CDR3 sequence is CASSTREESQPQHF. The CDR3 DNA reads TGTGCCAGTAGTACCCGGGAGGAATCACAGCCCCAGCATTTT. The chain recombines TRBV19 with TRBJ1-5, with D unresolved. V was shortened by 4 bases and J by 7 bases, with 14 bases between the two germline ends. The germline gives CDR1 LNHDA, CDR2 SQIVND (reference sequence). This CDR3 has 14 residues.

The gene calls are TRBV6-5 and TRBJ2-7, with 12 nucleotides matching TRBD2. V lost 3 bases and J lost 7; bases outside the gene matches: 10. Germline assignment: CDR1 MNHEY and CDR2 SVGAGI. This CDR3 has 16 residues. The CDR3 is CASSYFLAGGLREQYF. Written as DNA, the CDR3 is TGTGCCAGCAGTTATTTCCTAGCGGGGGGGCTTAGAGAGCAGTACTTC.

The J gene is TRBJ2-2, the V gene TRBV7-8; 7 bases are shared with TRBD1. Losses at the gene ends were 3 bases for V and 12 bases for J; bases not matched to a gene: 4. This CDR3 spans 12 amino acids. Germline CDR1 is SGHVS and CDR2 is FQNEAQ. CDR3 loop: CASSLLTGKLFF. In DNA, the CDR3 is TGTGCCAGCAGCTTGTTGACAGGGAAGCTGTTTTTT.

The chain uses TRBV19 and TRBJ1-5, with 9 bases fitting TRBD1. Germline V gene lookup returns CDR1 LNHDA and CDR2 SQIVND (reference sequence). CDR3 length equals 14 residues. The V gene end was trimmed by 8 bases and the J gene end by 3 bases; junction bases not matched to a gene: 5. The CDR3 sequence is CASGTGLFNQPQHF. DNA for the CDR3: TGTGCCAGTGGGACAGGGCTCTTCAATCAGCCCCAGCATTTT.

The rearrangement joins TRBV28 to TRBJ2-1, with a tentative D call TRBD1 (6 bases). The ends were cut back, 2 bases at V and 3 bases at J, with 11 bases in the middle. CDR1 is MDHEN, CDR2 SYDVKM, per germline. The CDR3 runs 15 residues. The CDR3 sequence: CASSLPDSFYNEQFF. The DNA for the CDR3 is TGTGCCAGCAGTTTACCGGACAGCTTCTACAATGAGCAGTTCTTC.